This passage covers 25 T cell receptor beta chains from one sample sequenced in a study of blood T cell repertoires in COVID-19. The method was immunoSEQ multiplex PCR; TCRdb's version includes in-frame clones alone and lacks a portion of them. The sample carries 150,000 to 200,000 clones, approximately 92% recorded once. The sequenced material came from peripheral blood. The receptors shown here come from a woman aged 45 to 65 with acute or convalescent COVID-19.

The chain has TRBV9 and TRBJ1-2; a possible D gene is TRBD1 (5 bases). This CDR3 contains 16 residues. V was shortened by 0 bases and J by 5 bases, with 17 bases between the two germline ends. From germline, CDR1 is SGDLS and CDR2 YYNGEE. The CDR3 region has the DNA TGTGCCAGCAGCGTAGCTCCCGGGCAGGGAACTTATGGCTACACCTTC. Translation gives CASSVAPGQGTYGYTF.

This sequence joins TRBV10-3 and TRBJ1-2; TRBD1 aligns across 9 bases. CDR3 size: 14 residues. In germline, CDR1 is ENHRY, CDR2 SYGVKD. The V segment lost 10 bases and the J segment 5 bases; nucleotides outside the gene matches: 11. The CDR3 protein is CATKGQGEMYGYTF. The DNA of the CDR3 is TGTGCCACCAAGGGACAGGGAGAGATGTATGGCTACACCTTC.

This chain connects TRBV11-2 to TRBJ1-2; D is uncertain. The V and J ends lost 0 bases and 8 bases respectively, with 10 bases between them. The CDR3 covers 13 residues. Looked up from germline, CDR1 is SGHAT and CDR2 is FQNNGV. CDR3 sequence reads: CASSLDPRGGYTF. CDR3 DNA sequence: TGTGCCAGCAGCTTAGATCCGCGGGGAGGCTACACCTTC.

J is TRBJ1-2 and V is TRBV5-5, with unresolved D. V was shortened by 0 bases and J by 8 bases, with 8 bases between the two germline ends. The CDR3 is 12 amino acids. Looked up from germline, CDR1 is SGHKS and CDR2 is YYEKEE (reference sequence). For the CDR3, the DNA is TGTGCCAGCAGCTTGGAGTACGGGGGCTACACCTTC. Its translation is CASSLEYGGYTF.

The chain links TRBV14 to TRBJ2-3, with 9 positions matching TRBD2. After removal of 3 bases from V and 0 bases from J, the junction contained 4 bases not matched to a gene. The germline V gene encodes CDR1 SGHDN and CDR2 FVKESK. The CDR3 runs 16 residues. The chain's CDR3 is CASSQPAGGSTDTQYF. CDR3 DNA: TGTGCCAGCAGCCAGCCAGCGGGAGGAAGCACAGATACGCAGTATTTT.

The J gene is TRBJ1-6, the V gene TRBV25-1; tentatively, D is TRBD1 (6 bases). Trimming shortened V by 6 bases and J by 5 bases, and 14 bases separated the two germline ends. Germline V lookup: CDR1 MGHDK, CDR2 SYGVNS. The CDR3 is 15 amino acids. The CDR3 coding sequence is TGTGCCAGCAGAGAAACCAACAGGGATAATTCACCCCTCCACTTT. It is translated as CASRETNRDNSPLHF. Together with reference TRBV25-1 and TRBJ1-6, the CDR3 gives the full variable domain: EADIYQTPRYLVIGTGKKITLECSQTMGHDKMYWYQQDPGMELHLIHYSYGVNSTEKGDLSSESTVSRIRTEHFPLTLESARPSHTSQYLCASRETNRDNSPLHFGNGTRLTVT.

The V and J genes are TRBV18 and TRBJ1-1, with a tentative D call TRBD1 (6 bases). Trimming cost V 0 bases and J 5 bases, with 16 bases left between them. Germline CDR1 and CDR2: KGHSH and LQKENI. This CDR3 is built from 16 residues. The DNA of the CDR3 is TGTGCCAGCTCACCACCCGAGAGAACAGGGCGGACTGAAGCTTTCTTT. As protein: CASSPPERTGRTEAFF. The full variable domain, its missing parts supplied by reference TRBV18 and TRBJ1-1, is NAGVMQNPRHLVRRRGQEARLRCSPMKGHSHVYWYRQLPEEGLKFMVYLQKENIIDESGMPKERFSAEFPKEGPSILRIQQVVRGDSAAYFCASSPPERTGRTEAFFGQGTRLTVV.

This clone was seen a single time. The rearrangement uses TRBV5-1 and TRBJ1-1, with 7 nucleotides matching TRBD1. V shed 3 bases and J 6 bases; nucleotides not matched to a gene: 11. In germline, CDR1 is SGHRS, CDR2 YFSETQ. CDR3 length: 15 amino acids. DNA of the CDR3: TGCGCCAGCAGCTCGGGGACAGCCCTGGGGGCTGAAGCTTTCTTT. It encodes CASSSGTALGAEAFF.

DNA of the CDR3: TGTGCCAGCAGCTTGGCTCCTAGCGGTAACTACGAGCAGTACTTC. It specifies CASSLAPSGNYEQYF. The chain links TRBV5-4 to TRBJ2-7, with 7 bases matching TRBD2. Germline assignment: CDR1 SGHNT and CDR2 YYREEE (reference sequence). This CDR3 is 15 amino acids long. V was clipped by 0 bases and J by 3 bases; unmatched bases: 6.

This chain links TRBV9 with TRBJ2-5; 9 nucleotides line up with TRBD2. The V gene's germline CDR1 is SGDLS and CDR2 YYNGEE. With 0 bases clipped from V and 4 bases from J, the junction kept 4 bases outside the gene matches. This CDR3 has 15 residues. Here the CDR3 reads CASSVGSSGRETQYF. DNA of the CDR3: TGTGCCAGCAGCGTAGGTAGTAGCGGGAGAGAGACCCAGTACTTC.

The chain links TRBV28 to TRBJ1-4, with 9 bases aligning to TRBD1. J gave up 8 bases and V 4 bases, and 8 bases lay outside the gene matches. CDR3 length: 15 amino acids. The germline gives CDR1 MDHEN, CDR2 SYDVKM. CDR3 nucleotides: TGTGCCAGCAGTTCGCCCGGGACAGGGCGAGAAAAACTGTTTTTT. It yields the protein CASSSPGTGREKLFF.

The chain carries TRBV7-9 and TRBJ2-4; D may be TRBD1 (5 bases). CDR1 is SEHNR, CDR2 FQNEAQ, per germline (reference sequence). The CDR3 runs 14 residues. Deletions cut 2 bases from V and 8 bases from J, with 13 bases between. The CDR3 DNA follows: TGTGCCAGCAGCTTAAAAGGGGCCGGAGACATTCAGTACTTC. It is translated as CASSLKGAGDIQYF.

The chain joins TRBV3-1 (or the pseudogene TRBV3-2) to TRBJ2-4; D gene ambiguous. Deletions cut 1 base from V and 0 bases from J, with 10 bases between. Germline loops: CDR1 LGHDT, CDR2 YNNKEL (reference sequence). CDR3 length: 16 residues. The CDR3 reads CASSQGVALAKNIQYF. DNA for the CDR3: TGTGCCAGCAGCCAAGGAGTAGCTCTAGCCAAAAACATTCAGTACTTC.

The chain carries TRBV14 and TRBJ2-2; the match to TRBD1 covers 7 bases. The germline CDR1 and CDR2 sequences are SGHDN and FVKESK. J was trimmed by 3 bases and V by 4 bases; bases with no gene match: 11. The CDR3 extends over 17 amino acids. The DNA of the CDR3 is TGTGCCAGCAGCCTCCATTCACAGGGGCGGTACACCGGGGAGCTGTTTTTT. Translated: CASSLHSQGRYTGELFF.

The chain carries TRBV27 and TRBJ1-1, with a weak D call TRBD1 (5 bases). Deletions cut 4 bases from V and 4 bases from J, with 10 bases between. The CDR3 runs 13 residues. Germline loops: CDR1 MNHEY, CDR2 SMNVEV (reference sequence). The CDR3 reads CASSSGWVTEAFF. The CDR3 DNA sequence: TGTGCCAGCAGTTCAGGGTGGGTCACTGAAGCTTTCTTT.

V usage is TRBV2 and J usage is TRBJ2-1, with 7 bases identical to TRBD2. The trim removed 6 bases at V and 0 bases at J, leaving 8 bases unmatched. The CDR3 extends over 16 amino acids. Germline assignment: CDR1 SNHLY and CDR2 FYNNEI. DNA of the CDR3: TGTGCCAGCAGCCTAGCGGCCCTCATCTCCTACAATGAGCAGTTCTTC. It encodes CASSLAALISYNEQFF.

The gene calls are TRBV18 and TRBJ2-7; D unresolved. This CDR3 has 13 amino acids. V lost 0 bases to trimming and J lost 6 bases, with 9 bases between them. CDR1 and CDR2 from the germline V gene are KGHSH and LQKENI. CDR3 sequence (DNA): TGTGCCAGCTCACCACCCGAGAGGATCGAGCAGTACTTC. Translating it yields CASSPPERIEQYF.

The chain uses TRBV5-6 and TRBJ2-7; 11 nucleotides align to TRBD2. The CDR3 sequence is 16 residues long. From germline, CDR1 is SGHDT and CDR2 YYEEEE. The V segment lost 1 base and the J segment 3 bases; nucleotides outside the gene matches: 6. The DNA of the CDR3 is TGTGCCAGCAGCTTGTTTCTGGGACTAGCGGACTACGAGCAGTACTTC. It codes for CASSLFLGLADYEQYF.

This rearrangement joins TRBV18 to TRBJ2-1; D may be TRBD1 (6 bases). The V gene's germline CDR1 is KGHSH and CDR2 LQKENI. The CDR3 contains 15 residues. V was pared by 3 bases and J by 5 bases, with 14 bases between. DNA for the CDR3: TGTGCCAGCTCACCCCTGTCAGGGGCGAACAATGAGCAGTTCTTC. Translation gives CASSPLSGANNEQFF.

This chain connects TRBV28 to TRBJ2-7; 11 positions match TRBD1. The J segment lost 1 base and the V segment lost 8 bases, leaving 7 bases of the junction unmatched. CDR3 length equals 15 residues. Per the germline V gene, CDR1 is MDHEN and CDR2 is SYDVKM. This CDR3 reads CASRQGTGGSYEQYF. The CDR3 coding sequence is TGTGCCAGCCGTCAAGGGACAGGGGGATCCTACGAGCAGTACTTC.

DNA of the CDR3: TGTGCCAGCAGTCGGAGGGGGACAGGGGGCAATGAGCAGTTCTTC. Protein sequence: CASSRRGTGGNEQFF. This chain connects TRBV7-9 to TRBJ2-1; 11 bases map to TRBD1. CDR3 size: 15 residues. Losses at the gene ends were 6 bases for V and 6 bases for J; bases not matched to a gene: 7. Per germline, CDR1 SEHNR and CDR2 FQNEAQ (reference sequence).

The genes are TRBV7-9 and TRBJ1-6; possible D gene TRBD1, 5 bases. V was cut by 4 bases and J by 9 bases, with 16 bases left in between. Germline CDR1 is SEHNR and CDR2 is FQNEAQ (reference sequence). The CDR3 loop spans 15 amino acids. This CDR3 reads CASSSRGQGGSPLHF. The CDR3 nucleotides read TGTGCCAGCAGCTCCCGAGGGCAGGGAGGTTCACCCCTCCACTTT.

The gene calls are TRBV19 and TRBJ1-2; D gene unclear. The CDR3 has 14 residues. Trimming shortened V by 6 bases and J by 4 bases, and 15 bases separated the two germline ends. Germline V gene data show CDR1 as LNHDA and CDR2 as SQIVND (reference sequence). The CDR3 spells CASRGGITLYGYTF. For the CDR3, the DNA is TGTGCCAGTAGGGGCGGGATTACCCTCTATGGCTACACCTTC.

The chain combines TRBV18 with TRBJ2-7; 8 bases agree with TRBD1. Germline V CDR1 and CDR2: KGHSH, LQKENI. The CDR3 length is 14 residues. Trimming cost V 3 bases and J 5 bases; bases outside gene matches: 6. The CDR3 reads CASSPGQGSNEQYF. In DNA form, the CDR3 reads TGTGCCAGCTCACCTGGACAGGGATCCAACGAGCAGTACTTC.

J is TRBJ1-1 and V is TRBV19; D may be TRBD1 (6 bases). Germline V CDR1 and CDR2: LNHDA, SQIVND (reference sequence). Trimming left V 3 bases short and J 5 bases short, with 13 bases between. The CDR3 is 14 residues long. The CDR3 region is CASSIAGEATEAFF. CDR3 in DNA: TGTGCCAGTAGTATCGCAGGGGAAGCGACTGAAGCTTTCTTT.